This entry features one TCR beta chain sequence. Its specific antigen is unknown. No base quality information exists; no much larger clone differs at one position. TCRbeta CDR3 regions were amplified from genomic DNA by means of the immunoSEQ Assay, a bias-controlled multiplex PCR. Per the authors' processing: The number of nucleated cells in each sample was estimated from the amplification of reference gene primers within the assay. Sequence reads were collapsed and filtered to measure the absolute abundance of every unique TCRbeta CDR3 rearrangement. For each sample, productive Simpson clonality was calculated as the square root of Simpson's diversity index over productive rearrangements. TCRdb provides this immuneACCESS table in a form limited to in-frame rearrangements. Some clones are lacking; in checked studies, under half of them reflect an unresolved V gene, and why the rest are absent is not known. V, J and clone size reflect that table, while D and trimming were determined from the DNA. A total of 150,000 or so clones appear in this sample, 80% to 90% of them only once. The top ten clonotypes cover approximately 1.4% of the sample.

This sample was taken from a study of blood T cell repertoires in COVID-19 (TCRdb year 2020). About the investigation overall: Collaborator samples came from the United States, Italy and Spain and covered acute and convalescent phases of COVID-19. The repertoires were released in a freely available public database meant as a resource for research on the immune response to SARS-CoV-2. The samples were drawn from the first 160 participants of the ongoing ImmuneRACE study and from 950 to 1,500 subjects provided by 6 global collaborators. The material from the prospective study consisted of cDNA or gDNA derived from T cells, B-cell-depleted T cells, or PBMCs. Where HLA class I and class II types were available, the types were taken from metadata supplied by the sample provider, not from assay-based typing. A de-identified subject ID, COVID-19 status, age in years and sex were almost always included in the sample metadata. Deeply sampled blood TCRbeta repertoires from subjects exposed to, actively infected with, or recovered from COVID-19 were included in the dataset. Overall results and qualifications from the work: Clinical and demographic metadata were provided uncurated, with the amount varying by source and participant.

Collaborating institutions collected whole blood in K2EDTA tubes following their own protocols. For TCRbeta analysis, collaborators shipped samples as frozen whole blood, isolated PBMCs, or DNA extracted from either of those sample types. Reading from cysteine to phenylalanine, the CDR3 counts 16 amino acids. The kept DNA is CDR3 alone, 48 bases in frame from the first base. Sequences SEHNR (CDR1) and FQNEAQ (CDR2) are obtained from the germline V gene (reference sequence). V is cut by 5 bases and J by 0 bases, and the space between the germline ends is 13 bases. The TCR was taken from a woman between 45 and 60 years old with acute or convalescent COVID-19. Source material: peripheral blood. The chain is encoded by TRBV7-9 joined to TRBJ1-4; the D gene lacks a confident call. CDR3 loop: CASSQTLRPTNEKLFF. At the DNA level, the sequence is TGTGCCAGCAGCCAAACTCTCCGTCCAACTAATGAAAAACTGTTTTTT.